The 19 T cell receptor beta chains presented below share a single source sample, sequenced in a study of cytomegalovirus exposure and HLA in healthy donors. The PCR had 60 Vbeta and 13 Jbeta primers. Libraries were prepared by immunoSEQ multiplex PCR; TCRdb keeps only in-frame clonotypes and omits some of them. The sample lists roughly 120,000 clones, around 75% occurring once. The sequencing sample was made of PBMCs. The receptors shown here come from a woman in her late teens or twenties in good health and CMV-seronegative.

CDR3 residues: CASSPSLSTGTNTEAFF. CDR3 sequence (DNA): TGCGCCAGCAGCCCCAGCTTGAGTACGGGTACGAACACTGAAGCTTTCTTT. V gene TRBV4-1 combines with J gene TRBJ1-1; D is ambiguous. V lost 4 bases, J lost 1 base, and 19 bases lay in between. The germline V gene encodes CDR1 MGHRA and CDR2 YSYEKL. The CDR3 runs to 17 residues.

The CDR3 bases are TGTGCCAGCAGCATGAGAGAGAATGAGCAGTTCTTC. Its translation is CASSMRENEQFF. V gene TRBV7-9 combines with J gene TRBJ2-1; D remains ambiguous. Per germline, CDR1 SEHNR and CDR2 FQNEAQ (reference sequence). The CDR3 is made up of 12 amino acids. V lost 5 bases and J lost 7, with 9 bases in between. The variable domain in full, with the rest retrieved from reference TRBV7-9 and TRBJ2-1, is DTGVSQNPRHKITKRGQNVTFRCDPISEHNRLYWYRQTLGQGPEFLTYFQNEAQLEKSRLLSDRFSAERPKGSFSTLEIQRTEQGDSAMYLCASSMRENEQFFGPGTRLTVL.

V and J are TRBV30 and TRBJ1-2; D may be TRBD1 (5 bases). The CDR3 covers 16 residues. Germline V gene data show CDR1 as GTSNPN and CDR2 as SVGIG (reference sequence). Trimming stripped 1 base from V and 1 base from J, with 16 bases between. CDR3 DNA sequence: TGTGCCTGGAGTGCCGACAGTCCGCTCCTTAACTATGGCTACACCTTC. Protein product: CAWSADSPLLNYGYTF.

This clone was counted once. The chain recombines TRBV28 with TRBJ1-5; a weak D match, TRBD1 (5 bases). Trimming took off 3 bases at V and 0 bases at J, with 15 bases between the two ends. Germline CDR1 and CDR2: MDHEN and SYDVKM. The CDR3 totals 17 residues. Written as DNA, the CDR3 is TGTGCCAGCAGTTTCTTAATAAGGGGTTATAGCAATCAGCCCCAGCATTTT. This codes for CASSFLIRGYSNQPQHF.

This clone has only a few counts. The V gene is TRBV9, the J gene TRBJ1-2; 9 positions agree with TRBD1. Germline V gene data show CDR1 as SGDLS and CDR2 as YYNGEE. The CDR3 sequence is 15 residues long. V was pared by 2 bases and J by 0 bases, with 2 bases of the junction left unmatched. Written as DNA, the CDR3 is TGTGCCAGCAGCGTGGGGACAGGGTCTAACTATGGCTACACCTTC. As protein: CASSVGTGSNYGYTF.

The gene calls are TRBV9 and TRBJ1-1; 7 bases agree with TRBD1. Per the germline V gene, CDR1 is SGDLS and CDR2 is YYNGEE. The CDR3 totals 15 residues. V gave up 0 bases and J gave up 6 bases; unmatched junction bases: 8. CDR3 nucleotides: TGTGCCAGCAGCGTAGTGGAGAGGCAGGGGGCTGAAGCTTTCTTT. This codes for CASSVVERQGAEAFF.

The chain uses TRBV7-6 and TRBJ2-7, with 14 bases aligning to TRBD2. The germline V gene has CDR1 SGHVS and CDR2 FNYEAQ. Trimming took 5 bases from V and 4 from J; bases not matched to a gene: 4. The CDR3 extends over 15 amino acids. CDR3 amino acids: CASSVTSGGAYEQYF. The CDR3 DNA is TGTGCCAGCAGCGTGACTAGCGGGGGGGCATACGAGCAGTACTTC.

The chain carries TRBV5-4 and TRBJ1-2, with 11 bases matching TRBD1. Germline V gene data show CDR1 as SGHNT and CDR2 as YYREEE (reference sequence). The CDR3 covers 15 residues. Trimming removed 4 bases from V and 8 bases from J; junction bases left unmatched: 10. CDR3 region: CASSAGTGGRGGYTF. The CDR3 DNA follows: TGTGCCAGCAGCGCTGGGACAGGGGGTCGGGGGGGCTACACCTTC.

The V and J genes are TRBV21-1 and TRBJ1-5. TRBV21-1 is noted as a pseudogene. The CDR3 loop spans 13 amino acids. Here the CDR3 reads CASSKRTNQPQHF. The DNA of the CDR3 is TGTGCCAGCAGCAAAAGGACTAATCAGCCCCAGCATTTT.

This clone has a single count. V usage is TRBV19 and J usage is TRBJ1-1; D is undetermined. CDR3 length: 14 residues. Germline V gene data show CDR1 as LNHDA and CDR2 as SQIVND (reference sequence). V was pared by 5 bases and J by 1 base, with 11 bases between. The CDR3 nucleotides are TGTGCCAGTAGTTCCTCCGCGGGGAACACTGAAGCTTTCTTT. This codes for CASSSSAGNTEAFF.

CDR3 bases: TGCGCCAGTTCACAGGGAGTTTACGAGCAGTACTTC. Protein sequence: CASSQGVYEQYF. The chain carries TRBV5-1 and TRBJ2-7; D perhaps matches TRBD1 (6 bases). Germline V gene lookup returns CDR1 SGHRS and CDR2 YFSETQ. This CDR3 comprises 12 residues. Deletions cut 8 bases from V and 4 bases from J, with 13 bases between.

The chain is built from TRBV2 and TRBJ2-7; possible D gene TRBD1, 6 bases. The germline gives CDR1 SNHLY, CDR2 FYNNEI. V lost 0 bases and J lost 6, with 15 bases in between. This CDR3 has 15 residues. CDR3 sequence reads: CASSEAQGPTAEQYF. The CDR3 DNA is TGTGCCAGCAGTGAAGCACAGGGCCCCACGGCCGAGCAGTACTTC.

The J gene is TRBJ1-1, the V gene TRBV9; perhaps TRBD1 as D (5 bases). This CDR3 is built from 13 residues. Germline CDR1 SGDLS, CDR2 YYNGEE. V lost 0 bases to trimming and J lost 4 bases, with 7 bases between them. CDR3 nucleotide sequence: TGTGCCAGCAGCGTAGACGGGGGCACTGAAGCTTTCTTT. It encodes CASSVDGGTEAFF.

The chain joins TRBV7-8 to TRBJ2-1; a weak D match, TRBD2 (7 bases). The CDR3 extends over 15 amino acids. V lost 0 bases and J 5 bases, leaving 11 bases between the germline ends. Germline assignment: CDR1 SGHVS and CDR2 FQNEAQ. CDR3 sequence: CASSLARGPNNEQFF. For the CDR3, the DNA is TGTGCCAGCAGCTTAGCGCGGGGGCCGAACAATGAGCAGTTCTTC. The complete variable domain, with remaining parts taken from reference TRBV7-8 and TRBJ2-1, reads GAGVSQSPRYKVAKRGQDVALRCDPISGHVSLFWYQQALGQGPEFLTYFQNEAQLDKSGLPSDRFFAERPEGSVSTLKIQRTQQEDSAVYLCASSLARGPNNEQFFGPGTRLTVL.

This chain joins TRBV7-9 and TRBJ2-1; D is possibly TRBD1 (6 bases). The CDR3 is 16 residues long. CDR1 is SEHNR and CDR2 is FQNEAQ in the germline V gene (reference sequence). V lost 5 bases and J lost 3, with 17 bases in between. The CDR3 loop reads CASSGQRTPGYNEQFF. Here the CDR3 DNA reads TGTGCCAGCAGCGGACAGAGGACCCCCGGCTACAATGAGCAGTTCTTC.

This chain joins TRBV6-1 and TRBJ1-2; the D is unclear. The length of the CDR3 is 14 residues. Trimming stripped 8 bases from V and 0 bases from J, with 13 bases between. CDR1 is MNHNS and CDR2 is SASEGT in the germline V gene. This chain's CDR3 is CASGNAVANYGYTF. CDR3 bases: TGTGCCAGCGGAAACGCGGTGGCTAACTATGGCTACACCTTC.

The chain links TRBV2 to TRBJ2-2, with TRBD1 identical over 7 bases. This CDR3 spans 14 amino acids. Germline trimming cut 5 bases from V and 1 base from J; bases unmatched to any gene: 1. Germline V lookup: CDR1 SNHLY, CDR2 FYNNEI. The chain's CDR3 is CASSYRGNTGELFF. The CDR3 DNA reads as TGTGCCAGCAGTTACAGGGGGAACACCGGGGAGCTGTTTTTT. The full variable domain, in which reference TRBV2 and TRBJ2-2 provide the parts outside the CDR3, is EPEVTQTPSHQVTQMGQEVILRCVPISNHLYFYWYRQILGQKVEFLVSFYNNEISEKSEIFDDQFSVERPDGSNFTLKIRSTKLEDSAMYFCASSYRGNTGELFFGEGSRLTVL.

The chain has TRBV6-5 and TRBJ2-2, with 7 bases that match TRBD1. Germline CDR1 reads MNHEY; CDR2 reads SVGAGI. The V and J ends lost 6 bases and 3 bases, in that order; junction bases with no gene match: 4. CDR3 length: 14 amino acids. The CDR3 protein is CASRRTGDTGELFF. CDR3 coding DNA: TGTGCCAGCAGACGAACAGGGGACACCGGGGAGCTGTTTTTT.

This chain uses TRBV6-4 with TRBJ1-5; D not certain. Trimming pared 0 bases from V and 4 bases from J, leaving 13 bases between. From germline, CDR1 is MRHNA and CDR2 SNTAGT. The CDR3 loop spans 16 amino acids. CDR3 sequence: CASSDSGGLVNQPQHF. In DNA form, the CDR3 reads TGTGCCAGCAGTGACTCGGGAGGGCTTGTGAATCAGCCCCAGCATTTT.